This section outlines one T cell receptor (beta chain) sequence together with its context. These data originate in a study of T cells expressing NK-cell markers. The CDR3 runs 15 residues. Germline V CDR1 and CDR2: SGHNT, YYREEE (reference sequence). The cDNA for TCR beta came from 5'RACE template switching with UMIs. With the 5' RACE reads reprocessed, TCRdb shows one record per CDR3 protein and no DNA. Its table lists fewer than 300,000 distinct CDR3 sequences. V gene TRBV5-4 combines with J gene TRBJ2-3; TCRdb's D call, TRBD1, is unchecked because there is no DNA. The sequenced material came from blood T cells: a sorted CD56 or NKG2C T cell subset, CD4+ or CD8+ T cells, or bulk PBMC T cells (not recorded which). The TCR was taken from a woman between 18 and 70 years old in good health. The CDR3 protein is CASKPIPRGTDTQYF.